Listed below are T cell receptor beta chains from one sample, sequenced in a study. TCRdb recomputed calls from the 5' RACE reads with MiXCR, one row per CDR3 protein. In the table there are 4,500 to 6,500 distinct CDR3 sequences, 45% to 60% of which are singletons. The sample comprised memory CD4+ T cells sorted from blood. The receptors derive from a female donor with breast cancer. Both conserved end residues are part of each CDR3. A D gene is named only where the DNA matches it firmly. The listing skips clone size in some rows; elsewhere it reads once, few, many or a size class.

clone_size	j_call	v_call	d_call	cdr3_aa	cdr3_nt
few	TRBJ1-1	TRBV29-1	-	CSVDGNGDTEAFF	TGCAGCGTTGATGGAAATGGGGACACTGAAGCTTTCTTT
-	TRBJ1-5	TRBV6-1	-	CASSDPLRYSNQPQHF	TGTGCCAGCAGTGACCCGCTCCGGTATAGCAATCAGCCCCAGCATTTT
-	TRBJ2-3	TRBV20-1	-	CSARRTLAGFTDTQYF	TGCAGTGCTAGGAGAACTTTGGCGGGGTTCACAGATACGCAGTATTTT
-	TRBJ1-6	TRBV3-1	-	CASSQAWGNSPLHF	TGTGCCAGCAGCCAAGCTTGGGGTAATTCACCCCTCCACTTT
-	TRBJ2-7	TRBV7-2	-	CASNYGYSSYEQYF	TGTGCCAGCAATTACGGGTACTCCTCCTACGAGCAGTACTTC
-	TRBJ2-1	TRBV7-2	TRBD2	CASSAIAGGINEQFF	TGTGCCAGCAGCGCTATAGCGGGAGGGATCAATGAGCAGTTCTTC
-	TRBJ2-3	TRBV7-3	TRBD1	CASSLTRDRVNTDTQYF	TGTGCCAGCAGCTTAACGCGAGACAGGGTGAACACAGATACGCAGTATTTT
-	TRBJ2-2	TRBV5-6	-	CASTEYRVGTGELFF	TGTGCCAGCACCGAGTACAGGGTGGGCACCGGGGAGCTGTTTTTT
-	TRBJ1-5	TRBV30	TRBD1	CAWAGTDNQPQHF	TGTGCCTGGGCCGGGACAGACAATCAGCCCCAGCATTTT
-	TRBJ1-1	TRBV10-1	-	CASSEYREATEAFF	TGCGCCAGCAGTGAGTACAGGGAAGCCACTGAAGCTTTCTTT
few	TRBJ2-7	TRBV4-2	TRBD2	CASSQVLAGDEQYF	TGTGCCAGCAGCCAAGTGCTAGCGGGAGACGAGCAGTACTTC
-	TRBJ1-1	TRBV20-1	-	CSAIRRAGSSEAFF	-
-	TRBJ2-3	TRBV7-9	-	CASSLDTQYF	TGTGCCAGCAGCTTAGATACGCAGTATTTT
-	TRBJ2-7	TRBV5-1	-	CASSLSGLRSYEQYF	TGCGCCAGCAGCTTATCGGGACTTCGCTCCTACGAGCAGTACTTC